This T cell receptor beta chain comes out of a study of cytomegalovirus exposure and HLA in healthy donors. The PCR contained 60 Vbeta and 13 Jbeta primers. Assay used: immunoSEQ multiplex PCR; TCRdb lists only in-frame clones, some missing. The data show fewer than 150,000 clones, 76% seen once. Looked up from germline, CDR1 is MDHEN and CDR2 is SYDVKM. This CDR3 has 14 residues. Trimming took off 3 bases at V and 3 bases at J, with 12 bases between the two ends. J is TRBJ2-7 and V is TRBV28; TRBD2 might be the D (5 bases). The receptor was derived from a middle-aged man in good health and CMV-seronegative. Sequencing was done on a sample of PBMCs. The CDR3 here is CASSFPGSGYEQYF. The CDR3 bases are TGTGCCAGCAGTTTCCCGGGATCGGGCTACGAGCAGTACTTC.